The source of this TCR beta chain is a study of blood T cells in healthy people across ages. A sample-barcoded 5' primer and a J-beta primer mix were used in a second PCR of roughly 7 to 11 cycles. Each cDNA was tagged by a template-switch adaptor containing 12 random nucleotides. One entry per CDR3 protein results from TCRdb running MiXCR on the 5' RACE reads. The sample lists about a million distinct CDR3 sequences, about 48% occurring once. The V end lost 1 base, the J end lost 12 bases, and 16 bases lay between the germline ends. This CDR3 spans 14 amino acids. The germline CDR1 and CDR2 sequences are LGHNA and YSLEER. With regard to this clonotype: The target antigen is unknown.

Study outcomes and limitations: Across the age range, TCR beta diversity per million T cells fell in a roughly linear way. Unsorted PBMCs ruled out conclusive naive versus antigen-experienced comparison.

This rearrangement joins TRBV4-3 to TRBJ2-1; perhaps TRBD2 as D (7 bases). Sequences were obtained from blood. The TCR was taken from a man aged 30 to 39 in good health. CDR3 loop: CASSQGNTAGAQFF. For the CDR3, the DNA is TGCGCCAGCAGCCAAGGGAACACGGCGGGGGCGCAGTTCTTC.